This T cell receptor beta chain is drawn from a study of cytomegalovirus exposure and HLA in healthy donors. Study outcomes and limitations: Three CMV-associated chains proved CMV antigen-specific in vitro.

Points on this clone: Its antigen is undetermined.

A multiplex PCR was run with 60 Vbeta primers and 13 Jbeta primers. Per the authors' pipeline: There were 70 million to 95 million unique TCR beta chains by a later count, and some 11 million of them were shared. Assay: immunoSEQ multiplex PCR; the TCRdb copy retains only in-frame clones and omits some. D and trimming were read from the DNA, whereas the V and J calls and clone size are those reported in that table. The repertoire includes some 150,000 clones, more than 65% of them detected once, and 0.95% to 1.5% sits in the top ten. The sequence was obtained from a woman aged 45-65 years in good health and CMV-seronegative. The material sequenced was PBMCs.

DNA for the CDR3: TGCGCCAGCAGCCGGTCGGGGTTGAACACTGAAGCTTTCTTT. Translation gives CASSRSGLNTEAFF. The rearrangement uses TRBV5-1 and TRBJ1-1; no clear D gene. The V end was cut by 4 bases, the J end by 0 bases, with 10 bases between. Germline V lookup: CDR1 SGHRS, CDR2 YFSETQ. CDR3 size: 14 residues. The full variable domain, with the rest looked up from reference TRBV5-1 and TRBJ1-1, is KAGVTQTPRYLIKTRGQQVTLSCSPISGHRSVSWYQQTPGQGLQFLFEYFSETQRNKGNFPGRFSGRQFSNSRSEMNVSTLELGDSALYLCASSRSGLNTEAFFGQGTRLTVV.